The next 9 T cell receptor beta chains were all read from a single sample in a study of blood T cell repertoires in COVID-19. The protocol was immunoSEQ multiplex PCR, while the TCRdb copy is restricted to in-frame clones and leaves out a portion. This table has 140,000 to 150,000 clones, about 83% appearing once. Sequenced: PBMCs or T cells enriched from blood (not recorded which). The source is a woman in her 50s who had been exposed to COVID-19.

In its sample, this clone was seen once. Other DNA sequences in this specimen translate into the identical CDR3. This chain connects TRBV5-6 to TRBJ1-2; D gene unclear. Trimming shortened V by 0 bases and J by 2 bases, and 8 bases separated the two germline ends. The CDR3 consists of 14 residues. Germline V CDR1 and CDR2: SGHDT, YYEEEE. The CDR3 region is CASSLVGGNYGYTF. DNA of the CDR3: TGTGCCAGCAGCTTGGTTGGAGGGAACTATGGCTACACCTTC.

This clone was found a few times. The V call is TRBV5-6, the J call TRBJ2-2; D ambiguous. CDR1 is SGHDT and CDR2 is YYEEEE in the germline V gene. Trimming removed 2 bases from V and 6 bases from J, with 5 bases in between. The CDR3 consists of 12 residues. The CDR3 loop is CASSFGAGELFF. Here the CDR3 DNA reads TGTGCCAGCAGCTTTGGAGCCGGGGAGCTGTTTTTT.

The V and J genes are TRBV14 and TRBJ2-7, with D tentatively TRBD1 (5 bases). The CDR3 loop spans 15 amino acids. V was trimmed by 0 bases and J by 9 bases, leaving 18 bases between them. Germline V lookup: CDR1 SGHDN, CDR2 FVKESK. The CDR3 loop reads CASSQDQGVYWGQYF. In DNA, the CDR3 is TGTGCCAGCAGCCAAGATCAGGGTGTTTACTGGGGGCAGTACTTC.

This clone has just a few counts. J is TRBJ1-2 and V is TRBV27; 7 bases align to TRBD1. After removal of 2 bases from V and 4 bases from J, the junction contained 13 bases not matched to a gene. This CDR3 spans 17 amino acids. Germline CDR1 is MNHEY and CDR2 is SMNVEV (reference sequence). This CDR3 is CASSLKDRSSGPYGYTF. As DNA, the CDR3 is TGTGCCAGCAGTTTAAAGGACAGGTCTTCGGGTCCCTATGGCTACACCTTC.

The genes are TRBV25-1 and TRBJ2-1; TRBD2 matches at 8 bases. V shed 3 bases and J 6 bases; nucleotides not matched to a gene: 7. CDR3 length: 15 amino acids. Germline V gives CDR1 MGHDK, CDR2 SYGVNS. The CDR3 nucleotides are TGTGCCAGCAGTGACCTCCGGGAGGGGGGCAATGAGCAGTTCTTC. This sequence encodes CASSDLREGGNEQFF.

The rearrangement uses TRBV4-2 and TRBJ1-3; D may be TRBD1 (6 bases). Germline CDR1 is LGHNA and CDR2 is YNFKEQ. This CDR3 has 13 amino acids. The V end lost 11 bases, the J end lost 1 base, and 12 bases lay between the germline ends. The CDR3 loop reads CACAGASGNTIYF. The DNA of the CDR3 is TGTGCCTGTGCAGGGGCGTCTGGAAACACCATATATTTT.

CDR3 nucleotide sequence: TGTGCCAGCTCACGTCCCGGTGGGACAGTCGATTCACCCCTCCACTTT. It yields the protein CASSRPGGTVDSPLHF. This chain joins TRBV18 and TRBJ1-6; 7 nucleotides agree with TRBD1. V trimming: 4 bases; J trimming: 8 bases; junction bases outside the gene matches: 11. This CDR3 region has 16 residues. Germline-derived CDR1 and CDR2 are KGHSH and LQKENI.

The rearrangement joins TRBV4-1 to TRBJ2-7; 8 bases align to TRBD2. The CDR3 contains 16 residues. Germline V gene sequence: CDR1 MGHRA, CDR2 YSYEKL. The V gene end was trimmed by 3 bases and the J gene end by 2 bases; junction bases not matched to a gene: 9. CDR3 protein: CASSQAGAGGAYEQYF. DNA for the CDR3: TGCGCCAGCAGCCAGGCAGGGGCCGGGGGGGCCTACGAGCAGTACTTC.

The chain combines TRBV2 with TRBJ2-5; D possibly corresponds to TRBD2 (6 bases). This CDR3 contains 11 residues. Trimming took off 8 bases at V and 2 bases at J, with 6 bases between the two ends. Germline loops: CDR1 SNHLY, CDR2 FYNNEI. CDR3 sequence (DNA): TGTGCCAGCGGACTACAAGAGACCCAGTACTTC. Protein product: CASGLQETQYF.